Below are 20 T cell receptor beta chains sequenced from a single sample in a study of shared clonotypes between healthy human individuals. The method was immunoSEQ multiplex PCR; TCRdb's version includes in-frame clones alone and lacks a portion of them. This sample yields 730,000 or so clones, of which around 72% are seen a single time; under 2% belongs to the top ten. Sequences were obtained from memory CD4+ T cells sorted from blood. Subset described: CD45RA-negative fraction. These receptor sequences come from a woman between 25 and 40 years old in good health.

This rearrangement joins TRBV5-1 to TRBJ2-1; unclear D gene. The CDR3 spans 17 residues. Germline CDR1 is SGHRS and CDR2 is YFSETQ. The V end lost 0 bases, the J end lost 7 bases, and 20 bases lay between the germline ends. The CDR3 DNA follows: TGCGCCAGCAGCTTGGGTCGACCAGGATTCCCCGGGAATGAGCAGTTCTTC. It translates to CASSLGRPGFPGNEQFF. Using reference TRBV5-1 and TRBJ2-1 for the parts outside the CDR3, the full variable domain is KAGVTQTPRYLIKTRGQQVTLSCSPISGHRSVSWYQQTPGQGLQFLFEYFSETQRNKGNFPGRFSGRQFSNSRSEMNVSTLELGDSALYLCASSLGRPGFPGNEQFFGPGTRLTVL.

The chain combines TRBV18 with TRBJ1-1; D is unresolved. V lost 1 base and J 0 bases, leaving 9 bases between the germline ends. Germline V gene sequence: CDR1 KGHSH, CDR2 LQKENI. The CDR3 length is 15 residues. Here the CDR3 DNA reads TGTGCCAGCTCACCACGTAGAGAAATGAACACTGAAGCTTTCTTT. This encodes CASSPRREMNTEAFF.

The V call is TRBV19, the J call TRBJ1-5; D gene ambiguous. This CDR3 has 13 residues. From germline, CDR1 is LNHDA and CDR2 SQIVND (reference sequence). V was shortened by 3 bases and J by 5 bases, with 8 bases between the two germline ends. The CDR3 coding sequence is TGTGCCAGTAGTATTGAGGACCATCAGCCCCAGCATTTT. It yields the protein CASSIEDHQPQHF.

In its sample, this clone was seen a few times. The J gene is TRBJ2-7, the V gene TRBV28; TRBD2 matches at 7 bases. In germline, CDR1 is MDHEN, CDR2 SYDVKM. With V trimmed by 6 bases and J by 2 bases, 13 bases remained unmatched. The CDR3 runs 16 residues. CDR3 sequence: CASSFYPSGGAYEQYF. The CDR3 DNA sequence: TGTGCCAGCAGCTTCTATCCTAGCGGAGGGGCCTACGAGCAGTACTTC.

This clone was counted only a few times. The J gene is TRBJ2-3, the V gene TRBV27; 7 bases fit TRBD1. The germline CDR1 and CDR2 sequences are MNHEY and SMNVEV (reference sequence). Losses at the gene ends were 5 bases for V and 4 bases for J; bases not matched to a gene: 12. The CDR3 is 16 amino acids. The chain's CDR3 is CASSPQGPRTADTQYF. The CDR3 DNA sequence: TGTGCCAGCAGTCCACAGGGGCCACGTACGGCAGATACGCAGTATTTT.

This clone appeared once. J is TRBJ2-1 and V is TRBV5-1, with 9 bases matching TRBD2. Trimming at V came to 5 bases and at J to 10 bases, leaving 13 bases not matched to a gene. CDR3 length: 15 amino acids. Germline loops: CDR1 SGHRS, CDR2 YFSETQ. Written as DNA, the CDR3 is TGCGCCAGCAGGACGGTGGTAGCGGGAGTAGGGGAGCAGTTCTTC. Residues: CASRTVVAGVGEQFF.

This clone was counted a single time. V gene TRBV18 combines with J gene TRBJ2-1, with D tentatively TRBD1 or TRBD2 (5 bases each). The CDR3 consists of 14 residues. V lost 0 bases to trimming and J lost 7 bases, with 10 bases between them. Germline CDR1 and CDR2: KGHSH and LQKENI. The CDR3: CASSPPGGRNEQFF. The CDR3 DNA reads TGTGCCAGCTCACCACCTGGGGGTAGGAATGAGCAGTTCTTC.

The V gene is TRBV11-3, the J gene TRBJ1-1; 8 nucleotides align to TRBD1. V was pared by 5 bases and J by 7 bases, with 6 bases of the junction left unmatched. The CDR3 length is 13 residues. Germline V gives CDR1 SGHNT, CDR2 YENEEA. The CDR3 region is CASSATGQDEAFF. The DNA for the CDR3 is TGTGCCAGCAGCGCCACGGGACAGGATGAAGCTTTCTTT.

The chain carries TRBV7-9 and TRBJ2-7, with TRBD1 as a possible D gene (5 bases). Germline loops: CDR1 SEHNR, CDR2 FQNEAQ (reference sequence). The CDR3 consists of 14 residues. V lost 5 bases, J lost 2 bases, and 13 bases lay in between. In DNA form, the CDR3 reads TGTGCCAGCAGCCCAACCAGGGCGCCCTACGAGCAGTACTTC. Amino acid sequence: CASSPTRAPYEQYF. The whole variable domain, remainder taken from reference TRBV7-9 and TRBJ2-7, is DTGVSQNPRHKITKRGQNVTFRCDPISEHNRLYWYRQTLGQGPEFLTYFQNEAQLEKSRLLSDRFSAERPKGSFSTLEIQRTEQGDSAMYLCASSPTRAPYEQYFGPGTRLTVT.

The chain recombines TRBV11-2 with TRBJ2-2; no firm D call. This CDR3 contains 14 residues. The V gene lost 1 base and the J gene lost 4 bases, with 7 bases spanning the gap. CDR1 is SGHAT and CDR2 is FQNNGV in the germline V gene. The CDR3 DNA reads TGTGCCAGCAGCTTAGTACTCTCCACCGGGGAGCTGTTTTTT. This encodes CASSLVLSTGELFF.

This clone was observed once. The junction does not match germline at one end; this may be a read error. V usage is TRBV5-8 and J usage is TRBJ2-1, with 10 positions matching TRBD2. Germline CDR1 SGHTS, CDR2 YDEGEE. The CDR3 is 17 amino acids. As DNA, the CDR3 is TGTGCCAGCACCTTGGGGGCCCTAGCGGGAGACGTCAATGAGCAGTTCTTC. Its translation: CASTLGALAGDVNEQFF.

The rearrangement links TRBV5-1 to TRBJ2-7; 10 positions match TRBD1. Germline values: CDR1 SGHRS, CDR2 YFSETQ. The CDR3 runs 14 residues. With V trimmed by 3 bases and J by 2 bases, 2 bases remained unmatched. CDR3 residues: CASSSGTGAYEQYF. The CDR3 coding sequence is TGCGCCAGCAGCTCGGGGACAGGGGCCTACGAGCAGTACTTC.

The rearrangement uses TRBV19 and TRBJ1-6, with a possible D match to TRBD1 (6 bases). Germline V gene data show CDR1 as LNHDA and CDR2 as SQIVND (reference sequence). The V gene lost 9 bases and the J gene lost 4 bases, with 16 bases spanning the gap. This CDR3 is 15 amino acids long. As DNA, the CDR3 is TGTGCCAGCAAGGACAGCGAAGGATATAATTCACCCCTCCACTTT. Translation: CASKDSEGYNSPLHF.

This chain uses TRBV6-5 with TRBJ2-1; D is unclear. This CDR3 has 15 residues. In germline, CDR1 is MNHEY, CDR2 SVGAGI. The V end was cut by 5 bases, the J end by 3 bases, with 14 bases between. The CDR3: CASSTPRSLYNEQFF. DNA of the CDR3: TGTGCCAGCAGTACACCTCGGTCCCTCTACAATGAGCAGTTCTTC.

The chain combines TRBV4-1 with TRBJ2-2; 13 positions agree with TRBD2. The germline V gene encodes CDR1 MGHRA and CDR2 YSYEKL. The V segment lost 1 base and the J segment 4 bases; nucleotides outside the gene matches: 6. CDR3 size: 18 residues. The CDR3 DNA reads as TGCGCCAGCAGCCAAGCCACTAGCGGGAGGGCCATCACCGGGGAGCTGTTTTTT. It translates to CASSQATSGRAITGELFF.

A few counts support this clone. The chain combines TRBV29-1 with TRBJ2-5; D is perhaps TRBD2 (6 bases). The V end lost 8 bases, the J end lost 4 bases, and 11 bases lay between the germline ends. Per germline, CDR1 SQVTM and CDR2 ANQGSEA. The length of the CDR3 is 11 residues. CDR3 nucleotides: TGCAGCCTGACTAGGGGAGAGACCCAGTACTTC. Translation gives CSLTRGETQYF.

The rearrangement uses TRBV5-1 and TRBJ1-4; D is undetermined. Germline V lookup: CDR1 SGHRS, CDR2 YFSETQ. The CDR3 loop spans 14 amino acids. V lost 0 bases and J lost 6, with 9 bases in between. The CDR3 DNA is TGCGCCAGCAGCTTGGTGGGTGGGGATGAAAAACTGTTTTTT. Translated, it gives CASSLVGGDEKLFF. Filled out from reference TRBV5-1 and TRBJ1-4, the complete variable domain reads KAGVTQTPRYLIKTRGQQVTLSCSPISGHRSVSWYQQTPGQGLQFLFEYFSETQRNKGNFPGRFSGRQFSNSRSEMNVSTLELGDSALYLCASSLVGGDEKLFFGSGTQLSVL.

The CDR3 region is CASSDIRRTNEKLFF. The DNA for the CDR3 is TGTGCCAGCAGCGATATCCGTAGGACTAATGAAAAACTGTTTTTT. V gene TRBV11-2 combines with J gene TRBJ1-4, with D unclear. The germline V and J ends were trimmed by 5 bases and 2 bases, with 12 bases remaining between them. The CDR3 has 15 residues. From germline, CDR1 is SGHAT and CDR2 FQNNGV.

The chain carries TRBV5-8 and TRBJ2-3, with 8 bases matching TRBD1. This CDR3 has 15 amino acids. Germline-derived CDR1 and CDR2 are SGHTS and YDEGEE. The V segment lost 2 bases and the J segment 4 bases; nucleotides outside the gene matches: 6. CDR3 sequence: CASSFRGQVADTQYF. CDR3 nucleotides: TGTGCCAGCAGCTTTAGGGGACAGGTAGCAGATACGCAGTATTTT.

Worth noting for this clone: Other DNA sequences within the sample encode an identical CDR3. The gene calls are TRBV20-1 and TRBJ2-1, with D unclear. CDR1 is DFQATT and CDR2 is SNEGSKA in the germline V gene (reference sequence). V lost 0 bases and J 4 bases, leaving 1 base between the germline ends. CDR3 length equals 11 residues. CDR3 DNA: TGCAGTGCTAGAGATTACAATGAGCAGTTCTTC. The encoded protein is CSARDYNEQFF.